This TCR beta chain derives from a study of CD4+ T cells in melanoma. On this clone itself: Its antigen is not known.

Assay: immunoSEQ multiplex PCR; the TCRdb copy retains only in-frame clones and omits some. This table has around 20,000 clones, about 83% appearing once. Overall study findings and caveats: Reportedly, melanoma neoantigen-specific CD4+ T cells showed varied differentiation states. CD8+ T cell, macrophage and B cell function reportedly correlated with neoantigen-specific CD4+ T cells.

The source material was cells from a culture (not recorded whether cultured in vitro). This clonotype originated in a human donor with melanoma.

The CDR3 DNA reads as TGTGCCAGCAGCTTTTACATGTGGCAGGGGGTCAATCAGCCCCAGCATTTT. It is translated as CASSFYMWQGVNQPQHF. V usage is TRBV5-8 and J usage is TRBJ1-5, with 7 bases lining up with TRBD1. The CDR3 covers 17 residues. CDR1 and CDR2 from the germline V gene are SGHTS and YDEGEE. J gave up 3 bases and V 2 bases, and 11 bases lay outside the gene matches.